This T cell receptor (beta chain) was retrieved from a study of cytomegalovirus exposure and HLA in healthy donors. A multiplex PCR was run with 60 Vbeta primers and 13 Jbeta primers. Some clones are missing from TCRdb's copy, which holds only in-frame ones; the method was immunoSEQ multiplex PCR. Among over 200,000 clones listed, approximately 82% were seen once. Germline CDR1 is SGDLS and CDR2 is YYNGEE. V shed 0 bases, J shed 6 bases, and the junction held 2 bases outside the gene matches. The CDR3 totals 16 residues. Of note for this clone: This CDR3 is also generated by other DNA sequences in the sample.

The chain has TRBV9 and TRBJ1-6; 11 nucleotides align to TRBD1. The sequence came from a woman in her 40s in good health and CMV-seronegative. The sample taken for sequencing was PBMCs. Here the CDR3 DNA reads TGTGCCAGCAGCGTAGAAGGGACAGGGGGTAATTCACCCCTCCACTTT. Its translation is CASSVEGTGGNSPLHF.